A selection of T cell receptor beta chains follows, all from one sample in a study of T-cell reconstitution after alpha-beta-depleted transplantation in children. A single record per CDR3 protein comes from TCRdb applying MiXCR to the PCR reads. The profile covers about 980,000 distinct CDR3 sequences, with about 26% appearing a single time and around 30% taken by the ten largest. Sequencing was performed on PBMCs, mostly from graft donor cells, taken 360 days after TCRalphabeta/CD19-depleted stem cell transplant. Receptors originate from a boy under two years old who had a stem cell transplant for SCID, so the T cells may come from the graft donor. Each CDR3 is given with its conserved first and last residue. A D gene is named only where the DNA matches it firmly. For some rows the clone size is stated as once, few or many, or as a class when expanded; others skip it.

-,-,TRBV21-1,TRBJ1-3,CASSLKRCSGNTIYF,TGTGCCAGCAGCCTCAAACGATGCTCTGGAAACACCATATATTTT
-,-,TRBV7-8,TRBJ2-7,CASSLRPSAILGAYF,TGTGCCAGCAGCTTACGTCCTAGCGCCATCCTCGGTGCGTACTTC
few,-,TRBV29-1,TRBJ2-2,CSVELGGPQNTGELFF,TGCAGCGTTGAATTAGGGGGGCCCCAAAACACCGGGGAGCTGTTTTTT
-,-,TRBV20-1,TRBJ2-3,CSARRAPSTDTQYF,TGCAGTGCCCGGAGGGCCCCCAGCACAGATACGCAGTATTTT
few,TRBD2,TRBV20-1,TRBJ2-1,CSASRLAGGSSYNEQFF,TGCAGTGCTAGTCGCCTAGCGGGGGGGAGCTCCTACAATGAGCAGTTCTTC
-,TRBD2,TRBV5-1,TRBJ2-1,CASSFSSGGSEQFF,TGCGCCAGCAGCTTTTCTAGCGGGGGAAGTGAGCAGTTCTTC
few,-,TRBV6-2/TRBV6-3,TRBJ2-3,CASSYSIGGPLITDTQYF,TGTGCCAGCAGTTACTCGATCGGCGGACCCCTTATCACAGATACGCAGTATTTT
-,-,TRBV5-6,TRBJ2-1,CASSWGAKGHNEQFF,TGTGCCAGCAGCTGGGGAGCGAAGGGGCACAATGAGCAGTTCTTC
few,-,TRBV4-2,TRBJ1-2,CASSGRSEGNYGYTF,TGTGCCAGCAGCGGCAGATCTGAGGGGAACTATGGCTACACCTTC
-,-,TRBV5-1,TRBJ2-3,CASRYRDSTDTQYF,TGCGCCAGCAGATACCGGGACAGCACAGATACGCAGTATTTT
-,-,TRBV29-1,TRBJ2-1,CSVERSRGVTYNEQFF,TGCAGCGTTGAAAGGTCCAGAGGGGTCACCTACAATGAGCAGTTCTTC
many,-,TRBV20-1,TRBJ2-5,CSARDWVKETQYF,TGCAGTGCTAGAGATTGGGTGAAAGAAACCCAGTACTTC
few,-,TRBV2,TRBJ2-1,CASSERGGGAAYNEQFF,TGTGCCAGCAGTGAACGAGGAGGGGGGGCCGCCTACAATGAGCAGTTCTTC
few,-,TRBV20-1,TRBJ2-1,CSAHRIQGFRNEQFF,TGCAGTGCTCACCGAATACAGGGTTTCAGGAATGAGCAGTTCTTC
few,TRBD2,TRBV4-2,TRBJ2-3,CASSQAWQGLGTDTQYF,TGTGCCAGCAGCCAAGCGTGGCAGGGACTAGGCACAGATACGCAGTATTTT
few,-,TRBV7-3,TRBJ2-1,CASSLSWQGGNNEQFF,TGTGCCAGCAGCTTAAGTTGGCAGGGGGGAAACAATGAGCAGTTCTTC
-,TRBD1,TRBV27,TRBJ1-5,CASSMGQGVQPQHF,TGTGCCAGCAGCATGGGACAGGGCGTTCAGCCCCAGCATTTT
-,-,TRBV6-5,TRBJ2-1,CASSYGYEQFF,TGTGCCAGCAGTTACGGCTATGAGCAGTTCTTC
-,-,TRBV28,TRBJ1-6,CASSQGPLLALHF,TGTGCCAGCAGCCAGGGTCCCCTTTTGGCCCTCCACTTT
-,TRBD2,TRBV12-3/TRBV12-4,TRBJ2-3,CASSLGTSGHRTDTQYF,TGTGCCAGCAGTTTGGGGACTAGCGGGCACCGCACAGATACGCAGTATTTT
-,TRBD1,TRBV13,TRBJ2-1,CASTGTDSYNEQFF,TGTGCCAGCACCGGGACAGACTCCTACAATGAGCAGTTCTTC
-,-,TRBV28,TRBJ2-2,CASKSSATGELFF,TGTGCCAGCAAGTCTAGCGCCACCGGGGAGCTGTTTTTT
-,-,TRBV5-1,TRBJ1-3,CASSLLGGAGNTIYF,TGCGCCAGCAGCCTCCTGGGGGGAGCTGGAAACACCATATATTTT
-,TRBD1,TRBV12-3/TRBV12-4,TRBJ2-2,CASSLGSGDRAAGELFF,TGTGCCAGCAGTTTAGGGTCGGGGGACAGGGCAGCCGGGGAGCTGTTTTTT
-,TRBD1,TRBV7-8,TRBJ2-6,CASSQYRGPGANVLTF,TGTGCCAGCAGCCAATACAGGGGTCCTGGGGCCAACGTCCTGACTTTC
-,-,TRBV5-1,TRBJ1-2,CASSLAPTGHYGYTF,TGCGCCAGCAGCTTGGCTCCCACAGGCCACTATGGCTACACCTTC
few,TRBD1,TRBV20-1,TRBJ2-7,CSARPLGTGPHEQYF,TGCAGTGCTAGACCTCTGGGGACAGGCCCTCACGAGCAGTACTTC
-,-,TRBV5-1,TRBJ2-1,CASSLGSPKGNEQFF,TGCGCCAGCAGCTTGGGCAGCCCAAAGGGCAATGAGCAGTTCTTC
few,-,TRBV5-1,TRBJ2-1,CASSFLTGVSYNEQFF,TGCGCCAGCAGCTTCCTGACGGGGGTATCCTACAATGAGCAGTTCTTC
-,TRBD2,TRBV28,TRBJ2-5,CASMTPGRQETQYF,TGTGCCAGCATGACGCCCGGGAGGCAAGAGACCCAGTACTTC
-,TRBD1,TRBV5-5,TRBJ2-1,CASSLFLGRGRAEQFF,TGTGCCAGCAGCCTATTTCTCGGCAGGGGGCGTGCTGAGCAGTTCTTC
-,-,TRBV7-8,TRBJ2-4,CASSLIGNIQYF,TGTGCCAGCAGCCTAATTGGAAACATTCAGTACTTC
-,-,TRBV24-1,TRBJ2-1,CATSDFGYNEQFF,TGTGCCACCAGTGATTTCGGCTACAATGAGCAGTTCTTC
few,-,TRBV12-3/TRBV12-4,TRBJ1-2,CASREGTDPSPNYGYTF,TGTGCCAGCAGGGAAGGGACCGACCCATCCCCGAACTATGGCTACACCTTC
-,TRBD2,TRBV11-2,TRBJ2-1,CASSTGTSGGRDEQFF,TGTGCCAGCAGCACGGGGACTAGCGGGGGCCGGGATGAGCAGTTCTTC